The clone carrying this TCR beta chain is labeled large based on frequency. Antigen unknown. Germline CDR1 SQVTM, CDR2 ANQGSEA. This CDR3 spans 15 amino acids. These data originate in a study of T cell clusters in autoimmune cytopenias. The study's findings and limits: No experiment has yet validated the function of the T cell clusters defined in silico. Primary autoimmune cytopenia patients seemingly lacked the physiological T cell clusters found in healthy donors. TRB repertoire shifts in secondary cytopenia and chronic lymphocytic leukemia mostly reflected lymphoma, not autoimmunity.

One tube held mixed TRB-A and TRB-B primer pools for touch-down PCR. No DNA is given; TCRdb re-called the multiplex PCR reads and lists each CDR3 protein once. This sample's clone table lists approximately 1,900 distinct CDR3 sequences. TRB was amplified from 250 ng of peripheral blood genomic DNA per sample. The receptor comes from a human donor with an autoimmune cytopenia or autoimmune hepatitis (not recorded which). The sample was peripheral blood. The chain is built from TRBV29-1 and TRBJ2-3; the D call from TCRdb, TRBD2, cannot be confirmed without DNA. CDR3: CSVLRLAGDTDTQYF.